The entry that follows covers one T cell receptor (beta chain) sequence. Both 60 Vbeta primers and 13 Jbeta primers went into the PCR. This table comes from immunoSEQ multiplex PCR, and its TCRdb copy is limited to in-frame clones, with some not included. The sample includes roughly 120,000 clones, roughly 70% of them seen just once. The entry originates in a study of cytomegalovirus exposure and HLA in healthy donors. The germline V gene has CDR1 SGHVS and CDR2 FQNEAQ. The CDR3 runs to 16 residues. Trimming left V 1 base short and J 9 bases short, with 16 bases between. Sequences were obtained from PBMCs. The clonotype originates from a woman between 35 and 50 years old in good health and CMV-seropositive. The gene calls are TRBV7-8 and TRBJ1-6; tentative D call: TRBD1 (5 bases). In DNA, the CDR3 is TGTGCCAGCAGCTTAGGGACCGGGACTACCGGTTCACCCCTCCACTTT. It encodes CASSLGTGTTGSPLHF.